A single sample gave rise to the 2 T cell receptor beta chains below, sequenced in a study of blood T cell repertoires in COVID-19. Sequencing was performed with immunoSEQ multiplex PCR; in TCRdb, only in-frame clones are kept and a portion is missing. Of 60,000 to 75,000 clones listed, 60% to 85% are singletons. The sequenced sample was peripheral blood. Receptors originate from an elderly woman with acute or convalescent COVID-19.

The genes are TRBV5-1 and TRBJ2-7; 10 nucleotides line up with TRBD2. This CDR3 is built from 17 residues. V shed 4 bases and J 1 base; nucleotides not matched to a gene: 11. Germline CDR1 and CDR2: SGHRS and YFSETQ. CDR3: CASSHPSTSGSSYEQYF. For the CDR3, the DNA is TGCGCCAGCAGCCATCCTTCGACTAGCGGGTCATCCTACGAGCAGTACTTC. The full variable domain, completed using reference TRBV5-1 and TRBJ2-7, is KAGVTQTPRYLIKTRGQQVTLSCSPISGHRSVSWYQQTPGQGLQFLFEYFSETQRNKGNFPGRFSGRQFSNSRSEMNVSTLELGDSALYLCASSHPSTSGSSYEQYFGPGTRLTVT.

The chain recombines TRBV18 with TRBJ1-4; 9 nucleotides agree with TRBD1. In germline, CDR1 is KGHSH, CDR2 LQKENI. The junction had 11 bases not matched to a gene; V was cut back by 6 bases and J by 6 bases. The CDR3 loop spans 16 amino acids. The CDR3, as DNA: TGTGCCAGCTCGTCAAAAAGGGGACAGGGTTATGAAAAACTGTTTTTT. This codes for CASSSKRGQGYEKLFF.